Below are 2 T cell receptor beta chains sequenced from a single sample in a study of Ad26.COV2.S vaccination and SARS-CoV-2 variants. Profiling relied on immunoSEQ multiplex PCR, and the TCRdb table lists in-frame clones only, not all of them. The data show hundreds of thousands of clones, roughly 84% seen once. Treatment specified: 15 to 20 received Ad26.COV2.S at low or high dose, single or two shots; about 5 received placebo; per-sample allocation not given. Vaccine and placebo recipients were sampled on day 63 after the first injection. This specimen was peripheral blood, taken in a trial of Ad26.COV2.S vaccine versus placebo. Receptors were obtained from a person between 18 and 65 years old who received the Ad26.COV2.S COVID-19 vaccine or a placebo.

This clone was detected once. J is TRBJ2-5 and V is TRBV21-1; the table's D call of TRBD2 was not tested on the DNA. TRBV21-1 is classified as a pseudogene. The CDR3 spans 18 residues. DNA for the CDR3: TGTGCCAGCAGCTCCCAAATCCTAGCGGGGGCCTGGAAAGAGACCCAGTACTTC. This encodes CASSSQILAGAWKETQYF.

The chain uses TRBV19 and TRBJ1-2; tentatively, D is TRBD1 (5 bases). The CDR3 extends over 14 amino acids. V lost 5 bases and J lost 4, with 14 bases in between. Germline CDR1 LNHDA, CDR2 SQIVND (reference sequence). The chain's CDR3 is CASSPPGTPYGYTF. DNA of the CDR3: TGTGCCAGTAGTCCCCCCGGGACGCCCTATGGCTACACCTTC.